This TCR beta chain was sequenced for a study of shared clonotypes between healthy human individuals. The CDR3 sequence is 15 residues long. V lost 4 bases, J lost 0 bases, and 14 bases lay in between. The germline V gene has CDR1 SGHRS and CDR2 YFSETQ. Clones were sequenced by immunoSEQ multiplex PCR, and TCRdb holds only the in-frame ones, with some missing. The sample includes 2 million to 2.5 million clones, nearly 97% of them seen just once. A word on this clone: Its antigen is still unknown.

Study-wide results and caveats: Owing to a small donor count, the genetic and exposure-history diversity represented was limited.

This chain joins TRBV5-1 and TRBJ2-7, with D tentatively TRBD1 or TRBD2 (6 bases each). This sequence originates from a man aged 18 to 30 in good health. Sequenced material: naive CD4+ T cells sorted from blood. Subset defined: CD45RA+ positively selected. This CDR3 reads CASSPGGLTSYEQYF. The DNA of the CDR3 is TGCGCCAGCAGCCCCGGGGGCCTAACCTCCTACGAGCAGTACTTC.